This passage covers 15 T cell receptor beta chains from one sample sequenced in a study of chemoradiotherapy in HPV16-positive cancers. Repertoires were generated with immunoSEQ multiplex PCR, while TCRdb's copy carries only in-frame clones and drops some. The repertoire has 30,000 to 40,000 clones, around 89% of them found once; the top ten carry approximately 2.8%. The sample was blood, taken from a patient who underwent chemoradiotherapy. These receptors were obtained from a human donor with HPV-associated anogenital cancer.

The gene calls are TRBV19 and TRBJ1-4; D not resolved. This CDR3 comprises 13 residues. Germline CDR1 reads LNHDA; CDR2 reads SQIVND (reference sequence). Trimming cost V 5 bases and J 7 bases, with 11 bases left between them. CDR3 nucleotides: TGTGCCAGTAGTTTACGAGGAGGTGAAAAACTGTTTTTT. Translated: CASSLRGGEKLFF. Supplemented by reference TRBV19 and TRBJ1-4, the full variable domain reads DGGITQSPKYLFRKEGQNVTLSCEQNLNHDAMYWYRQDPGQGLRLIYYSQIVNDFQKGDIAEGYSVSREKKESFPLTVTSAQKNPTAFYLCASSLRGGEKLFFGSGTQLSVL.

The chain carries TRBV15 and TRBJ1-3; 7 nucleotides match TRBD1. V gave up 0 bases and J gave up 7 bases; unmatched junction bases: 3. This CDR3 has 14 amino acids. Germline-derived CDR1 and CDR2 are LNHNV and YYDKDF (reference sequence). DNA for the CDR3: TGTGCCACCAGCAGAGATAGGACAGGCAACACCATATATTTT. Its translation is CATSRDRTGNTIYF. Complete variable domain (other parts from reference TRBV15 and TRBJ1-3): DAMVIQNPRYQVTQFGKPVTLSCSQTLNHNVMYWYQQKSSQAPKLLFHYYDKDFNNEADTPDNFQSRRPNTSFCFLDIRSPGLGDTAMYLCATSRDRTGNTIYFGEGSWLTVV.

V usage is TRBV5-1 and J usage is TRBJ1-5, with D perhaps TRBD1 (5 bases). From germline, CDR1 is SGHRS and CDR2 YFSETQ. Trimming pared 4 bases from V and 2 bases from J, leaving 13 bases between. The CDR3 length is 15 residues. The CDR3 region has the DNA TGCGCCAGCAGCGATGGGACTGGTGGCAATCAGCCCCAGCATTTT. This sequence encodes CASSDGTGGNQPQHF.

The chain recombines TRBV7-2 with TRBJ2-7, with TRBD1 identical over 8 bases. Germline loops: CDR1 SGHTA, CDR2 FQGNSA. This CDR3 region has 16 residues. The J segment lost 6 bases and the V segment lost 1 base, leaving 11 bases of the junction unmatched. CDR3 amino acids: CASSLGTGSGSGEQYF. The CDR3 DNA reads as TGTGCCAGCAGCTTAGGGACAGGGTCGGGTTCAGGCGAGCAGTACTTC.

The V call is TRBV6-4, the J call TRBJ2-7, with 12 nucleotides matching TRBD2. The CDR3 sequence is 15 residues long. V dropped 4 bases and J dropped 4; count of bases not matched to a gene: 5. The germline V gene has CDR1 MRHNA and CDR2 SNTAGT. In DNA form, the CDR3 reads TGTGCCAGCAGTGTAGAGACTAGCGGGAGTTACGAGCAGTACTTC. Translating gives CASSVETSGSYEQYF.

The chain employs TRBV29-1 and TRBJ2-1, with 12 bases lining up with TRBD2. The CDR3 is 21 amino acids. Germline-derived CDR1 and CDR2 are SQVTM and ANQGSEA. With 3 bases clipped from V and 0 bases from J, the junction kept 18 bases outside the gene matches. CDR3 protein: CSVDPGLTSGRHPSSYNEQFF. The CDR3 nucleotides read TGCAGCGTTGACCCTGGGCTCACTAGCGGGAGGCACCCCAGCTCCTACAATGAGCAGTTCTTC.

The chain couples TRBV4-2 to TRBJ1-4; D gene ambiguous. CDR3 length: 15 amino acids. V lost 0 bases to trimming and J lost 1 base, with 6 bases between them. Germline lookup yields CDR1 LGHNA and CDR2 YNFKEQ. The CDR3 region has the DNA TGTGCCAGCAGCCAAGATAGGAGAACTAATGAAAAACTGTTTTTT. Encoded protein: CASSQDRRTNEKLFF.

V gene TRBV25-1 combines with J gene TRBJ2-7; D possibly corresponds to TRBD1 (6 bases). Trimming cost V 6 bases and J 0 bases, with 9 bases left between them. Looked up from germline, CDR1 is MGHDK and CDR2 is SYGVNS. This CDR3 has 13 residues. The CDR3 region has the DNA TGTGCCAGCAGCCGGGACATCTCCTACGAGCAGTACTTC. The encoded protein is CASSRDISYEQYF.

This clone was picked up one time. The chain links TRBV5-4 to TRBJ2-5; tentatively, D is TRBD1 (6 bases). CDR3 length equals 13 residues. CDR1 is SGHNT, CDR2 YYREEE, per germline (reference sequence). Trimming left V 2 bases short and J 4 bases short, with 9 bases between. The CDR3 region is CASSLTGRETQYF. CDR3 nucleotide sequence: TGTGCCAGCAGCTTAACAGGGCGAGAGACCCAGTACTTC. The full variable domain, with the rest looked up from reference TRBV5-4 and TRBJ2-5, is ETGVTQSPTHLIKTRGQQVTLRCSSQSGHNTVSWYQQALGQGPQFIFQYYREEENGRGNFPPRFSGLQFPNYSSELNVNALELDDSALYLCASSLTGRETQYFGPGTRLLVL.

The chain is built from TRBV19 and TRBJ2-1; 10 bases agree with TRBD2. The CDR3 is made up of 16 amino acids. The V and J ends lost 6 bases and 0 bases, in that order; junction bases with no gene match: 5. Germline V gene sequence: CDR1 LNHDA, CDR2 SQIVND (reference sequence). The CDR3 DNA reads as TGTGCCAGTAGCATACTAGCGGGAAGCTCCTACAATGAGCAGTTCTTC. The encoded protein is CASSILAGSSYNEQFF.

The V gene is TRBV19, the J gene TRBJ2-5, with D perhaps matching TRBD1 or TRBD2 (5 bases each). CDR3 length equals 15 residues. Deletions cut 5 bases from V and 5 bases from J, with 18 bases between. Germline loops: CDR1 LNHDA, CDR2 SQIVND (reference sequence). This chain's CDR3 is CASSRTGPISETQYF. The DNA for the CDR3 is TGTGCCAGTAGTCGGACGGGGCCTATAAGTGAGACCCAGTACTTC.

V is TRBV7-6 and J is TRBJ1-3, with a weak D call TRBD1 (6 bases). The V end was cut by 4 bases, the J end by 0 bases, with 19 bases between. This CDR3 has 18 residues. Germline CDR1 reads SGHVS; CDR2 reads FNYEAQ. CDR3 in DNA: TGTGCCAGCAGCTCCCGGACAGTCACTGAATCCTCTGGAAACACCATATATTTT. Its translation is CASSSRTVTESSGNTIYF.

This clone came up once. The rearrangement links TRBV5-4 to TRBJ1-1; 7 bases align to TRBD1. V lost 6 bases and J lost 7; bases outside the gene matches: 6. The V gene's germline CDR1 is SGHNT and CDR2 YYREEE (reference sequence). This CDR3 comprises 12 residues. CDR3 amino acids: CASTTGEGEAFF. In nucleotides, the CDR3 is TGTGCCAGCACCACAGGGGAGGGTGAAGCTTTCTTT.

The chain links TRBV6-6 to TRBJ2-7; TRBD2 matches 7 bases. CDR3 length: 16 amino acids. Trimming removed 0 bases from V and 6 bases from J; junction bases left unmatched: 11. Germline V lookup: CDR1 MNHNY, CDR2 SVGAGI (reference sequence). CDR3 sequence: CASSYSAYRAGVEQYF. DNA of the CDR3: TGTGCCAGCAGTTACTCAGCTTACCGTGCGGGGGTCGAGCAGTACTTC.

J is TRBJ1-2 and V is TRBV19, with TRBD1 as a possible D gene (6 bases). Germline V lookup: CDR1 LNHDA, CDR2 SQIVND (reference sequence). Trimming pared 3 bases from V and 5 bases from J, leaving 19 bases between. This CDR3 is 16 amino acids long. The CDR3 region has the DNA TGTGCCAGTAGTATCCAACACAGGGAATTTACGTATGGCTACACCTTC. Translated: CASSIQHREFTYGYTF.